This T cell receptor (beta chain) comes out of a study of CD8 T cells in Susac syndrome. In its sample, this clonotype was seen a few times. Its antigen is not identified. V shed 0 bases, J shed 5 bases, and the junction held 0 bases outside the gene matches. Looked up from germline, CDR1 is MNHEY and CDR2 is SVGAGI. The CDR3 loop spans 14 amino acids. Broader study findings: As the study acknowledged, the number of individuals who were part of its TCR sequencing and HLA analysis was relatively small.

Purification of the CD8+ and CD4+ T cells relied on negative isolation, and TEMRA cells underwent FACS enrichment. The RNA, roughly 0.5 to 1 ug, was put through reverse transcription using random hexamers. Via MiXCR, TCRdb re-called the immunoSEQ multiplex PCR reads, giving one row per CDR3 protein. The table lists more than 250,000 distinct CDR3 sequences, about 91% of them singletons. This sequence joins TRBV6-5 and TRBJ2-2; 7 bases agree with TRBD1. The specimen was CD4+ T cells from PBMCs. This sequence originates from a human donor with multiple sclerosis. The CDR3 loop is CASSYSTGTGELFF. As DNA, the CDR3 is TGTGCCAGCAGTTACTCGACAGGGACCGGGGAGCTGTTTTTT.